This T cell receptor (beta chain) was recorded in a study of T cell repertoires in cytomegalovirus infection. General study results and limits: CMV-specific TCR beta clonotypes restricted by HLA-C dominated the ex vivo response.

TCRdb reprocessed the reads with MiXCR, giving one entry per CDR3 protein. Of nearly 450,000 distinct CDR3 sequences listed, under 40% were seen once; the top ten hold roughly an eighth. This clonotype was picked up a small number of times. Its antigen is currently unknown. With 0 bases clipped from V and 2 bases from J, the junction kept 4 bases outside the gene matches. Germline CDR1 reads SQVTM; CDR2 reads ANQGSEA. The CDR3 length is 15 residues. Sample: PBMCs. The source of this sequence is a human donor in good health (CMV status not recorded). Some clones in this sample may be carry-over from other donors' samples. The V and J genes are TRBV29-1 and TRBJ2-7, with 10 bases fitting TRBD1. CDR3 nucleotide sequence: TGCAGCGTTGAAGAAAGGGACAGGGGAGCCTACGAGCAGTACTTC. It specifies CSVEERDRGAYEQYF.